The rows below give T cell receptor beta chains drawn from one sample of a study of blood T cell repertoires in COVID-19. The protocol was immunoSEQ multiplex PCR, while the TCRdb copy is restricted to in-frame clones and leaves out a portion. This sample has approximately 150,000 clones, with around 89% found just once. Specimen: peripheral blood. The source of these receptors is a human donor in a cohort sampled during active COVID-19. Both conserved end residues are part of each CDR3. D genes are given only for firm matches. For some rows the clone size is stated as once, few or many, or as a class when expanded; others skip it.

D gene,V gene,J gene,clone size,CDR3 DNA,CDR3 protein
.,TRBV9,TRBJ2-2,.,TGTGCCAGCAGCGTTGCCTCGAGTGCGAACACCGGGGAGCTGTTTTTT,CASSVASSANTGELFF
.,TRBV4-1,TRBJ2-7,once,TGCGCCAGCAGCCAAGACAGGTCGACCGAGCAGTACTTC,CASSQDRSTEQYF
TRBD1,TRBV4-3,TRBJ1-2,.,TGCGCCAGCAGCCGAACAGGGGCCGGGTATGGCTACACCTTC,CASSRTGAGYGYTF
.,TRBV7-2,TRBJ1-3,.,TGTGCCAGCACCGAACTGAGAACTGGAAACACCATATATTTT,CASTELRTGNTIYF
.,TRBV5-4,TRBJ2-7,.,TGTGCCAGCAGCTTGGCAGTGGGGGCCGACGAGCAGTACTTC,CASSLAVGADEQYF
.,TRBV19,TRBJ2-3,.,TGTGCCAGTAGTATAAGGGGACACCTTGTTATCTCCACAGATACGCAGTATTTT,CASSIRGHLVISTDTQYF
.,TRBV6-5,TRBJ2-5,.,TGTGCCAGCTCAGGGCGGGGGCCTGAGACCCAGTACTTC,CASSGRGPETQYF
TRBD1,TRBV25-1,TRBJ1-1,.,TGTGCCAGCAACTGGGGACAGGGAGACTTGAACACTGAAGCTTTCTTT,CASNWGQGDLNTEAFF
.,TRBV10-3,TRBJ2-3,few,TGTGCCATCAGTGAGTCGGTAGGCACAGATACGCAGTATTTT,CAISESVGTDTQYF
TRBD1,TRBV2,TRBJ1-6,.,TGTGCCAGTAGGGACAGCAATTCACCCCTCCACTTT,CASRDSNSPLHF
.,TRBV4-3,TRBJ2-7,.,TGCGCCAGCAGCCCCTCAACCATCGGGGAGCAGTACTTC,CASSPSTIGEQYF
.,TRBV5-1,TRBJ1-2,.,TGCGCCAGCAGCTTGGCGGGTCGCGGCTACACCTTC,CASSLAGRGYTF
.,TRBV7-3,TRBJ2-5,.,TGTGCCAGCAGCTCGACACCGGCGGAGACCCAGTACTTC,CASSSTPAETQYF
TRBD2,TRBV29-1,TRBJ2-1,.,TGCAGCGTTGACCCCGGGACTATGGTGTATGAGCAGTTCTTC,CSVDPGTMVYEQFF
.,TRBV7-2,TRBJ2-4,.,TGTGCCAGCAGCTTGCGGGGGCGAGCCAAAAACATTCAGTACTTC,CASSLRGRAKNIQYF
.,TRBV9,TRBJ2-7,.,TGTGCCAGCAGCTTCACAGATATCTCCTACGAGCAGTACTTC,CASSFTDISYEQYF
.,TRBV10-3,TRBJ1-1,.,TGTGCCATCAGTAGCAGGGGAATCCACACTGAAGCTTTCTTT,CAISSRGIHTEAFF
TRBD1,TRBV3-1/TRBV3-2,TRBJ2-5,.,TGTGCCAGCAACCCTGGACAGGTTTCGGGGGAGACCCAGTACTTC,CASNPGQVSGETQYF
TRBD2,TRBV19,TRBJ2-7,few,TGTGCCAGTAGTCCAACCCTCGGACTAGCGGGGGGGAGCTCCTACGAGCAGTACTTC,CASSPTLGLAGGSSYEQYF
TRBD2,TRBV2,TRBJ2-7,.,TGTGCCAGCAGGGTAACTAGCGGGGGCCCCTACGAGCAGTACTTC,CASRVTSGGPYEQYF
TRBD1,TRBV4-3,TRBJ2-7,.,TGCGCCAGCAGCCCGACAGGGACCTACGAGCAGTACTTC,CASSPTGTYEQYF
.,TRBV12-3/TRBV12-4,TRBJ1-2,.,TGTGCCAGCAGTTTATCAGCTAACTATGGCTACACCTTC,CASSLSANYGYTF
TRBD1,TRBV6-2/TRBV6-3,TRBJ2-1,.,TGTGCCAGCAGTTCCCGTATTAGACAGGGAAGGAATGAGCAGTTCTTC,CASSSRIRQGRNEQFF
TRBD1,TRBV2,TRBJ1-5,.,TGTGCCAGCAGTGGACAGGGGATCAATCAGCCCCAGCATTTT,CASSGQGINQPQHF
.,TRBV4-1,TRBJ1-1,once,TGCGCCAGCAGCCAAGGCGGGTCAGGAAAAGCTTTCTTT,CASSQGGSGKAFF
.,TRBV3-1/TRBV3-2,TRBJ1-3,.,TGTGCCAGCAGCCCCACAGGGTCAAGCTCTGGAAACACCATATATTTT,CASSPTGSSSGNTIYF
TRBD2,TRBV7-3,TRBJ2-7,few,TGTGCCAGCAGCTTATACGGCGGGGGTTCCTACGAGCAGTACTTC,CASSLYGGGSYEQYF
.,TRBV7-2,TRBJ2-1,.,TGTGCCAGCAGCTTAGCCGCCGGAGGAAATGAGCAGTTCTTC,CASSLAAGGNEQFF
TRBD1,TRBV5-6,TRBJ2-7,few,TGTGCCAGCACCACCCCCCGGACAGGGGATTCCTACGAGCAGTACTTC,CASTTPRTGDSYEQYF
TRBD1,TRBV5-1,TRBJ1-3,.,TGCGCCAGCAGCGTGACAGGGTCGGGCTCTGGAAACACCATATATTTT,CASSVTGSGSGNTIYF
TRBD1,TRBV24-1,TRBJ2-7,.,TGTGCCACCAGTGATCCCGGACAGGGGGATTACGAGCAGTACTTC,CATSDPGQGDYEQYF
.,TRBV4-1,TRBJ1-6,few,TGCGCCAGCAGCCAGGTTTCGGTGACTCCGAGTTTGATCCTCCACTTT,CASSQVSVTPSLILHF
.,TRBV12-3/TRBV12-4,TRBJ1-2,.,TGTGCCAGCAGAGCGGGGGGACATGGCTACACCTTC,CASRAGGHGYTF
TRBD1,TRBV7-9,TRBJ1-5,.,TGTGCCAGCAGCTTAGCCGGACAGGGGGCAAGGAGCAATCAGCCCCAGCATTTT,CASSLAGQGARSNQPQHF
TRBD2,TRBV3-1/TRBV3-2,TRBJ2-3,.,TGTGCCAGCAGCCAAAGCGGGGGGGCAGCAGATACGCAGTATTTT,CASSQSGGAADTQYF
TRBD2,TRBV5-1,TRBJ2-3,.,TGCGCCAGCAGCCCGAGACTAGCGGGGAGCACAGATACGCAGTATTTT,CASSPRLAGSTDTQYF
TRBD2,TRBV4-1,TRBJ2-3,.,TGCGCCAGCAGCCAAGGAACCCAGCGGGGGCTCACAGATACGCAGTATTTT,CASSQGTQRGLTDTQYF
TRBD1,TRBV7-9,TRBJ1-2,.,TGTGCCAGCAGCTTCGGAGGGGACAGGGGAGCTAACTATGGCTACACCTTC,CASSFGGDRGANYGYTF
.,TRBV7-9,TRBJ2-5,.,TGTGCCAGCAGCTTAGCGGAGGGGCTCCAAGAGACCCAGTACTTC,CASSLAEGLQETQYF
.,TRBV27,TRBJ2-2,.,TGTGCCAGCAGTACCGACAGGACCGGGGAGCTGTTTTTT,CASSTDRTGELFF
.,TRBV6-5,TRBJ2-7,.,TGTGCCAGCAGGCGGGACCGCGGGGCTTACGAGCAGTACTTC,CASRRDRGAYEQYF
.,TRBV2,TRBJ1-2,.,TGTGCCAGCAGTGAATCTGGACAGTCGGTTGGCTACACCTTC,CASSESGQSVGYTF
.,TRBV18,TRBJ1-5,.,TGTGCCAGCTCACCAAGGGGACAGCCCCAGCATTTT,CASSPRGQPQHF
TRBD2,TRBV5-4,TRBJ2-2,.,TGTGCCAGCAGCTCCCTAGCGGGGACCGCGAACACCGGGGAGCTGTTTTTT,CASSSLAGTANTGELFF